The 8 T cell receptor beta chains presented below share a single source sample, sequenced in a study of technical replicates of blood from several donors. Assay used: immunoSEQ multiplex PCR; TCRdb lists only in-frame clones, some missing. The data hold approximately 76,000 clones, with approximately 86% observed a single time. The sample comprised PBMCs. Source of these receptors: a human donor in good health. Some clones in this sample may be carry-over from other donors' samples.

This chain connects TRBV11-1 to TRBJ2-1, with 8 bases fitting TRBD2. The J segment lost 6 bases and the V segment lost 2 bases, leaving 9 bases of the junction unmatched. This CDR3 is 16 amino acids long. Per the germline V gene, CDR1 is SGHAT and CDR2 is FQDESV (reference sequence). As DNA, the CDR3 is TGTGCCAGCAGCTTACTCCCGGGACTAGACCCCAATGAGCAGTTCTTC. Protein product: CASSLLPGLDPNEQFF.

The chain employs TRBV6-1 and TRBJ2-7; 8 nucleotides agree with TRBD1. Per germline, CDR1 MNHNS and CDR2 SASEGT. Trimming at V came to 6 bases and at J to 6 bases, leaving 10 bases not matched to a gene. The CDR3 sequence is 14 residues long. The CDR3 spells CASSAIGTGPEQYF. DNA for the CDR3: TGTGCCAGCAGCGCGATAGGGACAGGTCCCGAGCAGTACTTC.

The chain uses TRBV7-8 and TRBJ1-1, with D hard to call. The CDR3 runs 14 residues. V was shortened by 5 bases and J by 5 bases, with 15 bases between the two germline ends. In germline, CDR1 is SGHVS, CDR2 FQNEAQ. The CDR3 bases are TGTGCCAGCAGCCCAGTTGACTCTGGGACTGAAGCTTTCTTT. This encodes CASSPVDSGTEAFF.

The rearrangement joins TRBV15 to TRBJ2-5; TRBD2 aligns across 12 bases. The CDR3 covers 16 residues. V was clipped by 1 base and J by 3 bases; unmatched bases: 3. Germline-derived CDR1 and CDR2 are LNHNV and YYDKDF (reference sequence). CDR3 loop: CATSRGLAGAEETQYF. The DNA for the CDR3 is TGTGCCACCAGCAGAGGACTAGCGGGGGCCGAAGAGACCCAGTACTTC. Supplemented by reference TRBV15 and TRBJ2-5, the full variable domain reads DAMVIQNPRYQVTQFGKPVTLSCSQTLNHNVMYWYQQKSSQAPKLLFHYYDKDFNNEADTPDNFQSRRPNTSFCFLDIRSPGLGDTAMYLCATSRGLAGAEETQYFGPGTRLLVL.

The genes are TRBV6-5 and TRBJ1-2; D gene ambiguous. The CDR3 covers 14 residues. The V end was cut by 0 bases, the J end by 8 bases, with 13 bases between. CDR1 is MNHEY, CDR2 SVGAGI, per germline. The CDR3 bases are TGTGCCAGCAGTTACTCAACGCGGGGATTCGGCTACACCTTC. It codes for CASSYSTRGFGYTF.

The rearrangement links TRBV6-1 to TRBJ2-1; 7 bases line up with TRBD2. Germline values: CDR1 MNHNS, CDR2 SASEGT. CDR3 length equals 16 residues. Trimming cost V 2 bases and J 2 bases; bases outside gene matches: 6. DNA for the CDR3: TGTGCCAGCAGTGAAATGGGACTAACCACCTACAATGAGCAGTTCTTC. Translation gives CASSEMGLTTYNEQFF.

V is TRBV6-5 and J is TRBJ2-1; the match to TRBD2 covers 12 bases. In germline, CDR1 is MNHEY, CDR2 SVGAGI. Trimming removed 9 bases from V and 3 bases from J; junction bases left unmatched: 3. CDR3 length: 14 amino acids. CDR3 loop: CASGLAGNYNEQFF. DNA for the CDR3: TGTGCCAGTGGACTAGCGGGGAACTACAATGAGCAGTTCTTC.

V gene TRBV7-6 combines with J gene TRBJ1-2, with 8 bases aligning to TRBD1. J lost 4 bases, V lost 5 bases, and 12 bases had no gene match. Per the germline V gene, CDR1 is SGHVS and CDR2 is FNYEAQ. The CDR3 spans 16 residues. The CDR3 coding sequence is TGTGCCAGCAGCCCGATGGGAACCGGACAGGGCTATGGCTACACCTTC. Amino acids: CASSPMGTGQGYGYTF. The variable domain in full, with the rest retrieved from reference TRBV7-6 and TRBJ1-2, is GAGVSQSPRYKVTKRGQDVALRCDPISGHVSLYWYRQALGQGPEFLTYFNYEAQQDKSGLPNDRFSAERPEGSISTLTIQRTEQRDSAMYRCASSPMGTGQGYGYTFGSGTRLTVV.